Each of the 11 T cell receptor beta chains below was sequenced from the same sample in a study of cytomegalovirus exposure and HLA in healthy donors. PCR was performed using 60 Vbeta and 13 Jbeta primers. Sequenced by immunoSEQ multiplex PCR; TCRdb stores in-frame clones only, minus some. The sample lists around 180,000 clones, 60% to 85% occurring once. Sequences were obtained from PBMCs. These receptors all come from a man aged 35 to 55 in good health and CMV-seronegative.

V usage is TRBV7-2 and J usage is TRBJ1-1; D is perhaps TRBD1 (5 bases). Germline lookup yields CDR1 SGHTA and CDR2 FQGNSA. The CDR3 length is 13 residues. V lost 3 bases and J lost 5, with 10 bases in between. Here the CDR3 reads CASSLRGWTEAFF. The CDR3 DNA reads as TGTGCCAGCAGCTTGCGGGGGTGGACTGAAGCTTTCTTT.

This clone was seen a handful of times. The chain combines TRBV28 with TRBJ2-7; TRBD1 agrees at 8 bases. Germline V CDR1 and CDR2: MDHEN, SYDVKM. CDR3 length: 15 amino acids. The J segment lost 5 bases and the V segment lost 4 bases, leaving 10 bases of the junction unmatched. CDR3 sequence: CASSSRQGLKDEQYF. The DNA for the CDR3 is TGTGCCAGCAGTTCCCGACAGGGGTTAAAGGACGAGCAGTACTTC. The whole variable domain, filled in from reference TRBV28 and TRBJ2-7, reads DVKVTQSSRYLVKRTGEKVFLECVQDMDHENMFWYRQDPGLGLRLIYFSYDVKMKEKGDIPEGYSVSREKKERFSLILESASTNQTSMYLCASSSRQGLKDEQYFGPGTRLTVT.

The chain carries TRBV5-6 and TRBJ1-4; TRBD1 matches at 10 bases. V lost 4 bases to trimming and J lost 1 base; unmatched junction nucleotides: 7. This CDR3 contains 17 residues. Germline V gene data show CDR1 as SGHDT and CDR2 as YYEEEE. CDR3 loop: CASSRDRGLRTNEKLFF. CDR3 in DNA: TGTGCCAGCAGCCGAGACAGGGGGCTAAGAACTAATGAAAAACTGTTTTTT. The whole variable domain, remainder taken from reference TRBV5-6 and TRBJ1-4, is DAGVTQSPTHLIKTRGQQVTLRCSPKSGHDTVSWYQQALGQGPQFIFQYYEEEERQRGNFPDRFSGHQFPNYSSELNVNALLLGDSALYLCASSRDRGLRTNEKLFFGSGTQLSVL.

This clone was counted a few times. The rearrangement links TRBV6-1 to TRBJ1-2; 8 nucleotides line up with TRBD1. Losses at the gene ends were 5 bases for V and 8 bases for J; bases not matched to a gene: 7. Germline assignment: CDR1 MNHNS and CDR2 SASEGT. There are 13 residues in the CDR3. The CDR3 nucleotides are TGTGCCAGCAGTCCGACAGGGGTTAACGGCTACACCTTC. Its translation: CASSPTGVNGYTF.

This sequence joins TRBV29-1 and TRBJ2-3, with TRBD2 identical over 10 bases. The CDR3 has 15 amino acids. Germline V gene lookup returns CDR1 SQVTM and CDR2 ANQGSEA. V gave up 5 bases and J gave up 1 base; unmatched junction bases: 6. CDR3 DNA sequence: TGCAGCGTTATTATAGCGGGGGGCCGCACAGATACGCAGTATTTT. Translating it yields CSVIIAGGRTDTQYF.

This rearrangement joins TRBV12-5 to TRBJ2-2, with D perhaps TRBD1 (5 bases). This CDR3 is built from 14 residues. The germline CDR1 and CDR2 sequences are LGHNT and FRNRAP. The V and J ends lost 0 bases and 5 bases respectively, with 7 bases between them. The CDR3 nucleotides are TGTGCTAGTGGTTTGGTAGGGGTTACCGGGGAGCTGTTTTTT. Translated: CASGLVGVTGELFF.

CDR3 bases: TGTGCCAGCAGTCCCCAGGGACTTCGGGGGAGCGAGCAGTACTTC. This encodes CASSPQGLRGSEQYF. The rearrangement uses TRBV27 and TRBJ2-7; D possibly corresponds to TRBD2 (6 bases). The length of the CDR3 is 15 residues. The V end lost 5 bases, the J end lost 6 bases, and 20 bases lay between the germline ends. CDR1 is MNHEY, CDR2 SMNVEV, per germline (reference sequence).

The chain couples TRBV6-5 to TRBJ1-5; D not certain. Germline V gene sequence: CDR1 MNHEY, CDR2 SVGAGI. Trimming removed 5 bases from V and 1 base from J, with 9 bases in between. CDR3 length equals 14 residues. CDR3 loop: CASSPARSNQPQHF. CDR3 coding DNA: TGTGCCAGCAGTCCCGCCCGGAGCAATCAGCCCCAGCATTTT.

In this sample, this clone turned up a few times. The chain recombines TRBV5-1 with TRBJ2-5, with 10 bases lining up with TRBD1. J was trimmed by 5 bases and V by 4 bases; bases with no gene match: 5. CDR1 is SGHRS and CDR2 is YFSETQ in the germline V gene. CDR3 length: 14 residues. The CDR3 region has the DNA TGCGCCAGCAGCACCGGGACAGGGGATGAGACCCAGTACTTC. Translation: CASSTGTGDETQYF.

This chain uses TRBV5-6 with TRBJ1-1; the D is unclear. The germline V and J ends were trimmed by 3 bases and 3 bases, with 24 bases remaining between them. The CDR3 has 18 residues. CDR1 SGHDT and CDR2 YYEEEE come from the germline V gene. The CDR3 loop is CASSSLGVREWEDTEAFF. The DNA for the CDR3 is TGTGCCAGCAGCTCCCTCGGCGTTAGGGAATGGGAGGACACTGAAGCTTTCTTT.

The J gene is TRBJ1-2, the V gene TRBV9; 9 bases are a match to TRBD1. CDR1 is SGDLS, CDR2 YYNGEE, per germline. The CDR3 consists of 16 residues. Unmatched junction bases numbered 9, after V lost 3 bases and J lost 3 bases. CDR3 protein: CASSGTGDGSDYGYTF. The CDR3 DNA reads TGTGCCAGCAGCGGGACAGGGGACGGTAGTGACTATGGCTACACCTTC.